The 3 T cell receptor beta chains below were found in one sample sequenced in a study of response to subunit inactivated influenza vaccine. TCRdb ran MiXCR on the RT-PCR reads and lists one entry per CDR3 protein. The data show more than 700,000 distinct CDR3 sequences, with 20% to 25% seen just once and roughly 10% held by the top ten. The input for sequencing was PBMCs from blood, taken roughly 5 days after vaccination. These TCRs come from a man in his forties or fifties who received an inactivated influenza vaccine.

This chain joins TRBV11-2 and TRBJ2-7; 8 nucleotides match TRBD2. This CDR3 region has 15 residues. Germline CDR1 SGHAT, CDR2 FQNNGV. Trimming removed 3 bases from V and 5 bases from J; junction bases left unmatched: 9. The CDR3 DNA follows: TGTGCCAGCAGCTTCCCGGGACTAGGAGTTGACGAGCAGTACTTC. It yields the protein CASSFPGLGVDEQYF. Full variable domain (rest looked up from reference TRBV11-2 and TRBJ2-7): EAGVAQSPRYKIIEKRQSVAFWCNPISGHATLYWYQQILGQGPKLLIQFQNNGVVDDSQLPKDRFSAERLKGVDSTLKIQPAKLEDSAVYLCASSFPGLGVDEQYFGPGTRLTVT.

This clonotype was observed a few times. This sequence joins TRBV7-6 and TRBJ2-5; D is possibly TRBD2 (5 bases). This CDR3 has 15 residues. Trimming left V 4 bases short and J 2 bases short, with 14 bases between. The V gene's germline CDR1 is SGHVS and CDR2 FNYEAQ. The DNA for the CDR3 is TGTGCCAGCAGCTCCCGAGGGCGACAACAAGAGACCCAGTACTTC. This gives the protein CASSSRGRQQETQYF.

This clonotype showed up just a few times. The V gene is TRBV6-2 or TRBV6-3, the J gene TRBJ2-7; TRBD2 might be the D (6 bases). Germline CDR1 MNHEY, CDR2 SVGEGT. The CDR3 extends over 13 amino acids. V gave up 5 bases and J gave up 4 bases, with 12 bases separating them. CDR3 nucleotides: TGTGCCAGCAGTCGGGCAGGGAGGTACGAGCAGTACTTC. Its protein is CASSRAGRYEQYF.